This entry lists 6 T cell receptor beta chains sequenced from one sample in a study of T-cell reconstitution after alpha-beta-depleted transplantation in children. Construction of the TCRbeta library involved unique molecular identifiers. TCRdb analysed the PCR reads with MiXCR anew, one entry per CDR3 protein. The sample consists of hundreds of thousands of distinct CDR3 sequences, 12% of them appearing once. The sample here was PBMCs from the stem cell graft donor, taken from the stem cell graft. These receptors were taken from a human donor who donated a stem cell graft to a child with acute lymphoblastic leukemia.

This clonotype was observed at least ten times. The rearrangement links TRBV4-3 to TRBJ1-2; D remains unclear. The V end was cut by 4 bases, the J end by 4 bases, with 10 bases between. CDR1 LGHNA and CDR2 YSLEER come from the germline V gene. CDR3 length: 13 amino acids. CDR3 sequence (DNA): TGCGCCAGCAGCCGTACAGAGACCTATGGCTACACCTTC. Translation: CASSRTETYGYTF.

This clonotype was observed many times. V usage is TRBV3-1 and J usage is TRBJ1-1, with no clear D. The CDR3 runs to 11 residues. Germline CDR1 is LGHDT and CDR2 is YNNKEL (reference sequence). Deletions cut 2 bases from V and 7 bases from J, with 5 bases between. The DNA for the CDR3 is TGTGCCAGCAGCCAACTCCGTGAAGCTTTCTTT. Encoded protein: CASSQLREAFF.

This sequence joins TRBV18 and TRBJ2-3, with D tentatively TRBD1 or TRBD2 (5 bases each). The CDR3 extends over 15 amino acids. The germline gives CDR1 KGHSH, CDR2 LQKENI. V was pared by 5 bases and J by 6 bases, with 18 bases between. The CDR3 here is CASSTRDVPRDTQYF. The CDR3 DNA sequence: TGTGCCAGCTCAACCCGGGACGTCCCACGGGATACGCAGTATTTT.

The sample holds many counts of this clonotype. The chain is built from TRBV9 and TRBJ2-5; D may be TRBD2 (5 bases). Trimming pared 4 bases from V and 4 bases from J, leaving 17 bases between. This CDR3 has 15 residues. Germline V lookup: CDR1 SGDLS, CDR2 YYNGEE. This CDR3 reads CASSPQPGMGETQYF. CDR3 bases: TGTGCCAGCAGCCCACAACCGGGGATGGGAGAGACCCAGTACTTC.

This clonotype has ten or more counts. V gene TRBV7-2 combines with J gene TRBJ2-1, with D possibly being TRBD2 (5 bases). The ends were cut back, 3 bases at V and 10 bases at J, with 10 bases in the middle. CDR1 and CDR2 from the germline V gene are SGHTA and FQGNSA. The CDR3 sequence is 12 residues long. CDR3 sequence reads: CASSFPPGEQFF. The CDR3 DNA reads as TGTGCCAGCAGCTTCCCCCCGGGGGAGCAGTTCTTC.

The table lists this clonotype with many counts. CDR3 residues: CASSLGWGLSYNSPLHF. As DNA, the CDR3 is TGTGCCAGCAGCTTGGGCTGGGGCCTCTCCTATAATTCACCCCTCCACTTT. This rearrangement joins TRBV5-5 to TRBJ1-6; perhaps TRBD1 as D (5 bases). The germline V gene has CDR1 SGHKS and CDR2 YYEKEE (reference sequence). The CDR3 covers 17 residues. V was trimmed by 0 bases and J by 0 bases, leaving 10 bases between them.